This T cell receptor beta chain was recorded in a study of blood T cell repertoires in COVID-19. The CDR3 totals 14 residues. Germline CDR1 MGHDK, CDR2 SYGVNS. The junction had 9 bases not matched to a gene; V was cut back by 9 bases and J by 5 bases. Recovery among Cohort 3 donors was established by two negative PCRs, clearance, or symptom resolution. This table comes from immunoSEQ multiplex PCR, and its TCRdb copy is limited to in-frame clones, with some not included. The table shows around 300,000 clones, with roughly 90% occurring only once. Sequenced input: PBMCs or T cells enriched from blood (not recorded which). This TCR was recovered from a woman aged 40-49 years who had recovered from COVID-19. The gene calls are TRBV25-1 and TRBJ1-4, with 7 nucleotides matching TRBD1. Here the CDR3 DNA reads TGTGCCAGTTCCCGGGACAGCAAAAATGAAAAACTGTTTTTT. It encodes CASSRDSKNEKLFF.